This TCR beta chain was documented in a study of Ad26.COV2.S vaccination and SARS-CoV-2 variants. Across the study: Into the muscle, Ad26.COV2.S was dosed once or twice, 56 days apart. Study-wide findings and caveats: Vaccine and placebo recipients had comparable breadth of non-spike TCRs.

Trimming cost V 4 bases and J 5 bases, with 15 bases left between them. This CDR3 region has 15 residues. Germline CDR1 SGHTA, CDR2 FQGNSA. Assay: immunoSEQ multiplex PCR; the TCRdb copy retains only in-frame clones and omits some. In the table there are fewer than 300,000 clones, approximately 89% of which are singletons. Treatment indicated: roughly 19 received Ad26.COV2.S at low or high dose, single or two shots; roughly five received placebo; per-sample allocation not given. Sampling took place 63 days after the first vaccine or placebo injection. This clone was seen a handful of times. Antigen: not known.

V gene TRBV7-2 combines with J gene TRBJ2-1, with D possibly TRBD2 on 5 matching bases. The sequence derives from a person aged 18-65 years who received the Ad26.COV2.S COVID-19 vaccine or a placebo. The sample was peripheral blood, taken in a trial of Ad26.COV2.S vaccine versus placebo. The CDR3 region is CASSSQLVTNNEQFF. The CDR3 DNA follows: TGTGCCAGCAGCTCCCAACTAGTGACTAACAATGAGCAGTTCTTC. The full variable domain, completed using reference TRBV7-2 and TRBJ2-1, is GAGVSQSPSNKVTEKGKDVELRCDPISGHTALYWYRQSLGQGLEFLIYFQGNSAPDKSGLPSDRFSAERTGGSVSTLTIQRTQQEDSAVYLCASSSQLVTNNEQFFGPGTRLTVL.